This record looks at one T cell receptor beta chain sequence and its context. The data stem from a study of cytomegalovirus exposure and HLA in healthy donors. Germline V CDR1 and CDR2: SGDLS, YYNGEE. V shed 0 bases and J 6 bases; nucleotides not matched to a gene: 3. The CDR3 has 14 amino acids. Vbeta (60) and Jbeta (13) primers were used in the PCR. The method was immunoSEQ multiplex PCR; TCRdb's version includes in-frame clones alone and lacks a portion of them. In the table there are about 91,000 clones, under 75% of which are singletons. The chain has TRBV9 and TRBJ1-5, with TRBD1 matching 7 bases. This clonotype originated in a female donor in good health and CMV-seronegative. Material: PBMCs. CDR3 loop: CASSVGQGTQPQHF. The CDR3 DNA is TGTGCCAGCAGCGTAGGACAGGGCACTCAGCCCCAGCATTTT.